The rows below give T cell receptor beta chains drawn from one sample of a study of blood T cell repertoires in COVID-19. The table came from immunoSEQ multiplex PCR; TCRdb's copy has only in-frame clones and leaves some out. The profile shows 200,000 to 300,000 clones, approximately 87% of them singletons. Input material: peripheral blood. Receptors were obtained from a man aged 55 to 69 with acute or convalescent COVID-19. The CDR3 runs from the conserved cysteine through the conserved F or W. A D gene is named only where the DNA matches it firmly. Rows may omit the clone size; those that give it use once, few, many or a size class.

TRBD1 NA TRBJ1-1 TRBV28 CASSIPDRGPARAFF TGTGCCAGCAGTATACCGGACAGGGGGCCAGCTCGAGCTTTCTTT
TRBD1 NA TRBJ1-4 TRBV4-1 CASSPQGASEKLFF TGCGCCAGCAGCCCCCAGGGGGCGAGTGAAAAACTGTTTTTT
NA NA TRBJ1-1 TRBV20-1 CSARGNTEAFF TGCAGTGCTAGGGGCAACACTGAAGCTTTCTTT
NA NA TRBJ2-2 TRBV4-2 CASSQDYRQARTGELFF TGTGCCAGCAGCCAAGATTATCGCCAAGCGAGGACCGGGGAGCTGTTTTTT
NA once TRBJ1-6 TRBV7-2 CASSLQPDSSPLHF TGTGCCAGCAGCTTACAGCCGGACAGTTCACCCCTCCACTTT
NA NA TRBJ2-3 TRBV6-1 CASSENSRSTDTQYF TGTGCCAGCAGTGAAAATTCTAGATCCACAGATACGCAGTATTTT
NA once TRBJ2-3 TRBV4-3 CASSQDRGTDTQYF TGCGCCAGCAGCCAAGACAGGGGCACAGATACGCAGTATTTT
NA NA TRBJ2-7 TRBV11-2 CASSLEQRVTYEQYF TGTGCCAGCAGCTTAGAGCAGCGGGTAACCTACGAGCAGTACTTC
NA NA TRBJ1-5 TRBV7-9 CASSAQGSGNQPQHF TGTGCCAGCAGCGCTCAGGGGTCTGGCAATCAGCCCCAGCATTTT
TRBD1 NA TRBJ2-5 TRBV7-2 CASSPDRGLAETQYF TGTGCCAGCAGCCCGGACAGGGGGCTTGCAGAGACCCAGTACTTC
TRBD2 NA TRBJ2-2 TRBV7-8 CASTSLTGNRLAGVATGELFF TGTGCCAGCACCTCCCTGACAGGGAATCGACTAGCGGGAGTTGCCACCGGGGAGCTGTTTTTT
NA NA TRBJ1-1 TRBV20-1 CSASTSRARRAFF TGCAGTGCTAGTACCTCCCGGGCGAGGAGGGCTTTCTTT
NA NA TRBJ1-1 TRBV19 CASSFGGGWDTEAFF TGTGCCAGTAGTTTTGGGGGCGGTTGGGACACTGAAGCTTTCTTT
NA NA TRBJ1-5 TRBV19 CASSPSDSYSNQPQHF TGTGCCAGTAGCCCCTCCGACAGTTATAGCAATCAGCCCCAGCATTTT
NA NA TRBJ2-2 TRBV28 CASRHQENTGELFF TGTGCCAGCAGGCACCAGGAGAACACCGGGGAGCTGTTTTTT
NA NA TRBJ2-7 TRBV11-2 CASRTVRARSSYEQYF TGTGCCAGCAGAACCGTACGAGCGCGAAGCTCCTACGAGCAGTACTTC
NA NA TRBJ2-3 TRBV19 CASTPSGGRLNTDTQYF TGTGCCAGTACCCCCTCCGGAGGGCGGCTGAACACAGATACGCAGTATTTT
TRBD1 NA TRBJ1-1 TRBV7-3 CASSPSGTAYMNTEAFF TGTGCCAGCAGCCCCTCCGGGACAGCCTACATGAACACTGAAGCTTTCTTT
TRBD2 NA TRBJ2-7 TRBV5-1 CASSLRLAGSSYEQYF TGCGCCAGCAGCCTACGACTAGCGGGGAGCTCCTACGAGCAGTACTTC
NA once TRBJ1-4 TRBV6-5 CATNRVAGEKLFF TGTGCCACCAACAGGGTGGCGGGTGAAAAACTGTTTTTT
TRBD1 NA TRBJ1-1 TRBV24-1 CATSEGTGVRAEAFF TGTGCCACCAGTGAGGGGACAGGGGTGAGGGCTGAAGCTTTCTTT
NA NA TRBJ2-1 TRBV7-9 CASSRRGTYNEQFF TGTGCCAGCAGCCGACGGGGGACCTACAATGAGCAGTTCTTC
TRBD2 few TRBJ2-1 TRBV2 CASSFLRLAATYNEQFF TGTGCCAGCAGTTTCCTCCGACTAGCGGCAACCTACAATGAGCAGTTCTTC
TRBD1 NA TRBJ2-5 TRBV7-3 CASSLSGGEETQYF TGTGCCAGCAGCCTCTCAGGGGGCGAGGAGACCCAGTACTTC
NA NA TRBJ1-1 TRBV7-9 CASSLGQADTEAFF TGTGCCAGCAGCTTGGGGCAGGCGGACACTGAAGCTTTCTTT
NA NA TRBJ2-1 TRBV5-6 CASSLTGYNEQFF TGTGCCAGCAGCTTGACGGGGTACAATGAGCAGTTCTTC
NA NA TRBJ2-2 TRBV12-3/TRBV12-4 CASSLGATGELFF TGTGCCAGCAGTTTGGGCGCAACCGGGGAGCTGTTTTTT
TRBD2 NA TRBJ2-6 TRBV7-3 CASSSPGGPVSSSGANVLTF TGTGCCAGCAGCTCGCCGGGAGGGCCCGTTTCCAGCTCTGGGGCCAACGTCCTGACTTTC
NA NA TRBJ2-2 TRBV20-1 CSVDTGELFF TGCAGTGTCGACACCGGGGAGCTGTTTTTT
NA NA TRBJ2-7 TRBV6-2/TRBV6-3 CASSYGGHEQYF TGTGCCAGCAGTTACGGGGGCCACGAGCAGTACTTC
TRBD1 NA TRBJ1-5 TRBV6-5 CASRTRQGPNQPQHF TGTGCCAGCAGGACGCGACAGGGACCCAATCAGCCCCAGCATTTT
TRBD1 NA TRBJ1-2 TRBV28 CASVTGGVYGYTF TGTGCCAGTGTGACAGGGGGCGTCTATGGCTACACCTTC
TRBD2 NA TRBJ2-2 TRBV18 CASSPPSGRPNTGELFF TGTGCCAGCTCACCACCCAGCGGGAGGCCGAACACCGGGGAGCTGTTTTTT
NA NA TRBJ1-2 TRBV28 CASSFNPGELYYGYTF TGTGCCAGCAGTTTTAACCCAGGGGAACTGTACTATGGCTACACCTTC
TRBD1 NA TRBJ1-2 TRBV9 CASSGQGANPNYGYTF TGTGCCAGCAGCGGACAGGGGGCGAACCCTAACTATGGCTACACCTTC
NA NA TRBJ2-3 TRBV11-3 CASSLARRGRYTQYF TGTGCCAGCAGCTTAGCACGGAGGGGAAGGTATACGCAGTATTTT
TRBD1 NA TRBJ1-2 TRBV4-2 CASSQTTGQGMGGYTF TGTGCCAGCAGCCAAACTACGGGACAGGGAATGGGTGGCTACACCTTC
NA NA TRBJ1-6 TRBV28 CATYTGRHSPLHF TGTGCCACCTACACAGGGAGACATTCACCCCTCCACTTT
TRBD1 NA TRBJ1-1 TRBV3-1/TRBV3-2 CASSPRGQPNTEAFF TGTGCCAGCAGCCCAAGGGGACAGCCGAACACTGAAGCTTTCTTT
NA once TRBJ1-1 TRBV28 CASSGGGLTEAFF TGTGCCAGCAGTGGCGGGGGGCTCACTGAAGCTTTCTTT
NA NA TRBJ2-1 TRBV5-1 CASSSRPGRTNEQFF TGCGCCAGCAGCTCGAGGCCCGGAAGAACCAATGAGCAGTTCTTC
NA NA TRBJ1-6 TRBV4-3 CASSQDPGVSSPLHF TGCGCCAGCAGCCAAGATCCAGGGGTGAGTTCACCCCTCCACTTT
TRBD1 NA TRBJ1-2 TRBV18 CASSPPDRVNYGYTF TGTGCCAGCTCACCTCCCGACAGGGTCAACTATGGCTACACCTTC
TRBD2 NA TRBJ2-7 TRBV11-2 CASSFPGLAATYEQYF TGTGCCAGCAGCTTTCCGGGACTAGCGGCGACCTACGAGCAGTACTTC
TRBD1 NA TRBJ2-7 TRBV19 CASSFRAGQAVEQYF TGTGCCAGTAGTTTCCGGGCGGGACAGGCGGTAGAGCAGTACTTC
NA NA TRBJ1-3 TRBV30 CAYQGSLSGNTIYF TGTGCCTATCAGGGCTCTCTCTCTGGAAACACCATATATTTT
NA NA TRBJ2-7 TRBV19 CASKARDRQPGYEQYF TGTGCCAGTAAAGCGAGAGACAGACAACCTGGCTACGAGCAGTACTTC
TRBD1 NA TRBJ2-3 TRBV4-1 CASSQTRGQGVDTQYF TGCGCCAGCAGCCAGACTCGCGGACAGGGAGTAGATACGCAGTATTTT